Below are 29 T cell receptor beta chains sequenced from a single sample in a study of T-cell reconstitution after alpha-beta-depleted transplantation in children. Library preparation (for TCRbeta) was performed with unique molecular identifiers. TCRdb re-called the PCR reads with MiXCR, one entry per CDR3 protein. Of 500,000 to 600,000 distinct CDR3 sequences in the sample, 25% to 30% were seen once. Sequencing was performed on PBMCs, taken before TCRalphabeta/CD19-depleted stem cell transplant. These receptors came from a boy under three years old with Wiskott-Aldrich syndrome, due to receive a stem cell transplant.

The chain is built from TRBV29-1 and TRBJ2-7; a weak D match, TRBD1 (7 bases). Trimming pared 5 bases from V and 2 bases from J, leaving 19 bases between. Germline lookup yields CDR1 SQVTM and CDR2 ANQGSEA. The CDR3 has 15 amino acids. The CDR3, as DNA: TGCAGCGTTTCCCTGCGGGACAGAATTCCCTACGAGCAGTACTTC. This sequence encodes CSVSLRDRIPYEQYF.

The gene calls are TRBV6-1 and TRBJ2-7; D is unclear. V was shortened by 7 bases and J by 6 bases, with 16 bases between the two germline ends. Germline V lookup: CDR1 MNHNS, CDR2 SASEGT. The CDR3 loop spans 13 amino acids. The CDR3 coding sequence is TGTGCCAGCACCCTTTTGGAGCGAAGCGAGCAGTACTTC. As protein: CASTLLERSEQYF.

The chain uses TRBV5-1 and TRBJ2-7; maybe TRBD1 (5 bases). The CDR3 length is 16 residues. Deletions cut 1 base from V and 0 bases from J, with 14 bases between. Germline CDR1 SGHRS, CDR2 YFSETQ. The CDR3 loop reads CASSLKGAALSYEQYF. The CDR3 DNA is TGCGCCAGCAGCTTGAAAGGGGCGGCTCTCTCCTACGAGCAGTACTTC.

The chain links TRBV5-1 to TRBJ2-7; D could derive from TRBD1 or TRBD2 (5 bases each). The germline V gene encodes CDR1 SGHRS and CDR2 YFSETQ. The CDR3 is 14 amino acids. Deletions cut 4 bases from V and 1 base from J, with 12 bases between. The chain's CDR3 is CASSGDARSYEQYF. In nucleotides, the CDR3 is TGCGCCAGCAGCGGGGACGCCCGGTCCTACGAGCAGTACTTC.

This clonotype was found a few times. Relative to the germline gene, one junction end is altered; a read error may explain this. This chain joins TRBV5-1 and TRBJ2-7, with D possibly TRBD1 on 5 matching bases. The germline gives CDR1 SGHRS, CDR2 YFSETQ. This CDR3 has 12 residues. CDR3 residues: CASSSQGYEQYF. CDR3 DNA sequence: TGTGCCAGCAGCTCCCAGGGCTACGAGCAGTACTTC.

This clonotype was found once. The chain is built from TRBV28 and TRBJ2-3, with D possibly matching TRBD1 (6 bases). V dropped 11 bases and J dropped 10 bases, with 22 bases sitting between them. The CDR3 is made up of 13 amino acids. The germline gives CDR1 MDHEN, CDR2 SYDVKM. DNA of the CDR3: TGTGCCGGTTCGAAACTTCAGGGGTTCGCGCAGTATTTT. This codes for CAGSKLQGFAQYF.

This clonotype was detected only a few times. The chain has TRBV4-1 and TRBJ1-5; TRBD1 matches 9 bases. Germline CDR1 MGHRA, CDR2 YSYEKL. The CDR3 consists of 18 residues. The V segment lost 2 bases and the J segment 1 base; nucleotides outside the gene matches: 9. The CDR3 coding sequence is TGCGCCAGCAGCCAAAATGTACAGGGGGCGACAAGCAATCAGCCCCAGCATTTT. This encodes CASSQNVQGATSNQPQHF.

This chain uses TRBV20-1 with TRBJ1-5; a weak D match, TRBD1 (5 bases). Trimming took off 5 bases at V and 0 bases at J, with 11 bases between the two ends. Germline CDR1 is DFQATT and CDR2 is SNEGSKA (reference sequence). This CDR3 is built from 14 residues. The CDR3 bases are TGCAGTGCTCGGGGACTGCTTAGCAATCAGCCCCAGCATTTT. Translated, it gives CSARGLLSNQPQHF.

There are a few counts of this clonotype. An end of the junction does not agree with germline; a read error may underlie this. The chain is built from TRBV7-2 and TRBJ2-7, with 8 bases matching TRBD2. Germline V gene data show CDR1 as SGHTA and CDR2 as FQGNSA. The CDR3 is made up of 13 amino acids. The CDR3 is CASSLAGSREQYF. The CDR3 DNA reads TGTGCCAGCAGCCTAGCGGGTAGCAGGGAGCAGTACTTC.

This clonotype was observed a handful of times. The chain links TRBV20-1 to TRBJ2-7; D unresolved. Germline-derived CDR1 and CDR2 are DFQATT and SNEGSKA (reference sequence). V lost 4 bases and J lost 3, with 22 bases in between. There are 16 residues in the CDR3. The CDR3 nucleotides are TGCAGTGCTATCTCATGGCCCCCTTGGGATGGCTACGAGCAGTACTTC. Translated, it gives CSAISWPPWDGYEQYF.

This clonotype was observed a few times. This sequence joins TRBV5-1 and TRBJ2-1; D call uncertain. This CDR3 has 12 amino acids. V shed 2 bases and J shed 2 bases, with 2 bases lying between them. Per germline, CDR1 SGHRS and CDR2 YFSETQ. Written as DNA, the CDR3 is TGCGCCAGCAGCTTTACCTACAATGAGCAGTTCTTC. This encodes CASSFTYNEQFF.

This clonotype was seen only once. The chain links TRBV24-1 to TRBJ2-7; D is unclear. CDR1 and CDR2 from the germline V gene are KGHDR and SFDVKD. V was shortened by 2 bases and J by 2 bases, with 9 bases between the two germline ends. The CDR3 length is 14 residues. CDR3 residues: CATSDSFSAYEQYF. For the CDR3, the DNA is TGTGCCACCAGTGATTCCTTCTCAGCCTACGAGCAGTACTTC.

The gene calls are TRBV2 and TRBJ1-2; D call uncertain. In germline, CDR1 is SNHLY, CDR2 FYNNEI. The ends were cut back, 7 bases at V and 8 bases at J, with 11 bases in the middle. This CDR3 spans 11 amino acids. Here the CDR3 reads CASTGYGGYTF. The CDR3 DNA follows: TGTGCCAGCACGGGGTATGGCGGCTACACCTTC.

The chain recombines TRBV20-1 with TRBJ2-7, with 14 bases aligning to TRBD2. The germline gives CDR1 DFQATT, CDR2 SNEGSKA (reference sequence). The CDR3 runs 15 residues. The V and J ends lost 6 bases and 4 bases, in that order; junction bases with no gene match: 8. CDR3 sequence (DNA): TGCAGTGCCCAAGGACTAGCGGGAGGTGGTTACGAGCAGTACTTC. Translation: CSAQGLAGGGYEQYF.

This clonotype was seen repeatedly, ten times or more. The rearrangement uses TRBV5-1 and TRBJ2-7; D remains ambiguous. CDR1 is SGHRS and CDR2 is YFSETQ in the germline V gene. This CDR3 is 13 amino acids long. The V and J ends lost 4 bases and 2 bases respectively, with 10 bases between them. The CDR3 DNA reads TGCGCCAGCAGCCCTGGCTCTACCTACGAGCAGTACTTC. This translates into CASSPGSTYEQYF.

This clonotype appeared a few times. DNA for the CDR3: TGCAGTGCTAGAGAAAGGGGGCGATTTTCCTACAATGAGCAGTTCTTC. Translated: CSARERGRFSYNEQFF. V and J are TRBV20-1 and TRBJ2-1; 7 bases agree with TRBD1. Per the germline V gene, CDR1 is DFQATT and CDR2 is SNEGSKA (reference sequence). The V segment lost 0 bases and the J segment 1 base; nucleotides outside the gene matches: 6. There are 16 residues in the CDR3.

This clonotype was seen a handful of times. J is TRBJ2-5 and V is TRBV20-1; a possible D gene is TRBD2 (6 bases). The CDR3 spans 12 residues. CDR1 and CDR2 (germline): DFQATT, SNEGSKA (reference sequence). Trimming took 6 bases from V and 6 from J, leaving 14 bases between them. CDR3 sequence: CSAQGRGKTQYF. In DNA form, the CDR3 reads TGCAGTGCCCAGGGTCGCGGGAAGACCCAGTACTTC.

There are a few counts of this clonotype. V is TRBV5-1 and J is TRBJ2-3, with D hard to call. This CDR3 region has 13 residues. Deletions cut 6 bases from V and 1 base from J, with 9 bases between. CDR1 is SGHRS, CDR2 YFSETQ, per germline. CDR3 loop: CASKTARTDTQYF. The CDR3 region has the DNA TGCGCCAGCAAGACGGCCCGCACAGATACGCAGTATTTT.

The rearrangement links TRBV12-3 or TRBV12-4 to TRBJ2-4; D ambiguous. This CDR3 comprises 14 residues. V was trimmed by 5 bases and J by 2 bases, leaving 10 bases between them. Written as DNA, the CDR3 is TGTGCCAGCAGTAGTCCTTATTCCAAAAACATTCAGTACTTC. Translating it yields CASSSPYSKNIQYF.

The CDR3 region has the DNA TGTGCCAGCAGTCCGGGACGGCCGCTATTTACCGGGGAGCTGTTTTTT. It encodes CASSPGRPLFTGELFF. V usage is TRBV2 and J usage is TRBJ2-2; D tentatively reads TRBD1 or TRBD2 (5 bases each). The CDR3 is 16 residues long. Per germline, CDR1 SNHLY and CDR2 FYNNEI. Trimming removed 5 bases from V and 5 bases from J, with 18 bases in between.

The V gene is TRBV3-1, the J gene TRBJ2-5; the D is unclear. The germline CDR1 and CDR2 sequences are LGHDT and YNNKEL (reference sequence). With 3 bases removed from V and 3 bases from J, the gap between germline ends came to 17 bases. The CDR3 loop spans 16 amino acids. In nucleotides, the CDR3 is TGTGCCAGCAGCCACTTTGAAGGACGGAGAAAAGAGACCCAGTACTTC. Residues: CASSHFEGRRKETQYF.

This chain uses TRBV7-9 with TRBJ2-7; 9 nucleotides agree with TRBD1. CDR1 SEHNR and CDR2 FQNEAQ come from the germline V gene (reference sequence). The CDR3 contains 14 residues. With V trimmed by 4 bases and J by 7 bases, 8 bases remained unmatched. The CDR3 region is CASSSGTGKEEQYF. The CDR3, as DNA: TGTGCCAGCAGCTCTGGGACAGGGAAAGAAGAGCAGTACTTC.

This clonotype was observed a few times. V gene TRBV5-1 combines with J gene TRBJ1-1; 9 bases are shared with TRBD1. In germline, CDR1 is SGHRS, CDR2 YFSETQ. There are 14 residues in the CDR3. The trim removed 5 bases at V and 6 bases at J, leaving 8 bases unmatched. CDR3 sequence: CASRTGTGTPEAFF. The CDR3 coding sequence is TGCGCCAGCAGAACCGGGACAGGGACCCCTGAAGCTTTCTTT.

The sample holds a few counts of this clonotype. The genes are TRBV5-1 and TRBJ1-1, with 9 bases identical to TRBD1. The V gene end was trimmed by 2 bases and the J gene end by 0 bases; junction bases not matched to a gene: 8. The CDR3 is 17 residues long. In germline, CDR1 is SGHRS, CDR2 YFSETQ. CDR3 loop: CASSFTRTGDLNTEAFF. In DNA form, the CDR3 reads TGCGCCAGCAGCTTCACCAGGACAGGGGATTTGAACACTGAAGCTTTCTTT. Filled out from reference TRBV5-1 and TRBJ1-1, the complete variable domain reads KAGVTQTPRYLIKTRGQQVTLSCSPISGHRSVSWYQQTPGQGLQFLFEYFSETQRNKGNFPGRFSGRQFSNSRSEMNVSTLELGDSALYLCASSFTRTGDLNTEAFFGQGTRLTVV.

The rearrangement joins TRBV10-3 to TRBJ2-5, with no clear D. V was shortened by 6 bases and J by 7 bases, with 9 bases between the two germline ends. CDR3 length equals 11 residues. Germline-derived CDR1 and CDR2 are ENHRY and SYGVKD. CDR3 sequence: CAISRAGTQYF. The CDR3 DNA reads TGTGCCATCAGCCGGGCTGGGACCCAGTACTTC.

This clonotype was picked up a small number of times. The chain couples TRBV5-1 to TRBJ2-5; possibly TRBD2 for D (5 bases). CDR1 and CDR2 (germline): SGHRS, YFSETQ. The germline V and J ends were trimmed by 0 bases and 4 bases, with 16 bases remaining between them. The CDR3 has 16 residues. CDR3 bases: TGCGCCAGCAGCTTGGATTCACGGGGTCTGGGAGAGACCCAGTACTTC. Translation gives CASSLDSRGLGETQYF.

The V gene is TRBV12-3 or TRBV12-4, the J gene TRBJ1-1; TRBD1 aligns across 7 bases. Germline trimming cut 5 bases from V and 6 bases from J; bases unmatched to any gene: 12. The CDR3 contains 15 residues. The CDR3 protein is CASSGNRGWAAEAFF. CDR3 in DNA: TGTGCCAGCAGTGGCAACAGGGGATGGGCCGCTGAAGCTTTCTTT.

The rearrangement links TRBV29-1 to TRBJ2-1, with D perhaps matching TRBD2 (6 bases). There are 14 residues in the CDR3. Deletions cut 4 bases from V and 2 bases from J, with 12 bases between. Germline values: CDR1 SQVTM, CDR2 ANQGSEA. The DNA of the CDR3 is TGCAGCGTTGGTAGAAGACTAGCCTACAATGAGCAGTTCTTC. Its protein product is CSVGRRLAYNEQFF.

This clonotype was detected a few times. The chain has TRBV3-1 and TRBJ2-3; D is tentatively TRBD1 or TRBD2 (5 bases each). V dropped 5 bases and J dropped 4 bases, with 10 bases sitting between them. The CDR3 has 13 amino acids. CDR1 LGHDT and CDR2 YNNKEL come from the germline V gene (reference sequence). Here the CDR3 DNA reads TGTGCCAGCAGCGACCGAGGGGCAGATACGCAGTATTTT. This gives the protein CASSDRGADTQYF.